One sample yielded the 18 T cell receptor beta chains listed below, sequenced in a study of blood T cell repertoires in COVID-19. The table came from immunoSEQ multiplex PCR; TCRdb's copy has only in-frame clones and leaves some out. Here the sample spans about 200,000 clones, around 82% being singletons. Sample: peripheral blood. These receptors all stem from a woman between 40 and 55 years old with acute or convalescent COVID-19.

The gene calls are TRBV18 and TRBJ1-1; the match to TRBD1 covers 10 bases. Germline V gives CDR1 KGHSH, CDR2 LQKENI. The CDR3 totals 13 residues. The J segment lost 10 bases and the V segment lost 6 bases, leaving 8 bases of the junction unmatched. For the CDR3, the DNA is TGTGCCAGCTCGCCCGGGACAGGGGCTCGAGCTTTCTTT. Protein: CASSPGTGARAFF. Drawing the rest from reference TRBV18 and TRBJ1-1, the complete variable domain is NAGVMQNPRHLVRRRGQEARLRCSPMKGHSHVYWYRQLPEEGLKFMVYLQKENIIDESGMPKERFSAEFPKEGPSILRIQQVVRGDSAAYFCASSPGTGARAFFGQGTRLTVV.

The chain employs TRBV18 and TRBJ2-5; D perhaps matches TRBD1 (6 bases). V gave up 6 bases and J gave up 5 bases, with 19 bases separating them. The CDR3 sequence is 15 residues long. CDR1 and CDR2 from the germline V gene are KGHSH and LQKENI. The CDR3 DNA reads as TGTGCCAGCTCTTCAACAACAGGGCCCGGGGAGACCCAGTACTTC. Translating it yields CASSSTTGPGETQYF.

The gene calls are TRBV10-1 and TRBJ2-7, with D maybe TRBD1 (6 bases). Trimming pared 3 bases from V and 4 bases from J, leaving 13 bases between. CDR3 length: 14 amino acids. CDR1 WNHNN and CDR2 SYGVQD come from the germline V gene (reference sequence). The CDR3 DNA is TGCGCCAGCAGTGAATCGGTCAGGGGATACGAGCAGTACTTC. It translates to CASSESVRGYEQYF.

The V gene is TRBV29-1, the J gene TRBJ2-1, with 8 bases aligning to TRBD1. Germline V gene sequence: CDR1 SQVTM, CDR2 ANQGSEA. The trim removed 7 bases at V and 7 bases at J, leaving 6 bases unmatched. CDR3 length: 12 residues. CDR3 in DNA: TGCAGCGCTGGACAGGGTAGGAATGAGCAGTTCTTC. Amino acid sequence: CSAGQGRNEQFF.

This chain uses TRBV5-1 with TRBJ2-7, with D tentatively TRBD2 (5 bases). V was pared by 0 bases and J by 7 bases, with 11 bases between. Germline V gene data show CDR1 as SGHRS and CDR2 as YFSETQ. The length of the CDR3 is 13 residues. In nucleotides, the CDR3 is TGCGCCAGCAGCTTGGCCGGGAACCCAGAGCAGTACTTC. It encodes CASSLAGNPEQYF.

This chain connects TRBV6-5 to TRBJ2-7; unclear D gene. Germline CDR1 reads MNHEY; CDR2 reads SVGAGI. With 8 bases removed from V and 2 bases from J, the gap between germline ends came to 7 bases. The CDR3 sequence is 11 residues long. CDR3 nucleotides: TGTGCCAGCGAATCAGCCTACGAGCAGTACTTC. Amino acid sequence: CASESAYEQYF.

The V and J genes are TRBV7-2 and TRBJ2-7, with 7 bases fitting TRBD2. CDR1 and CDR2 (germline): SGHTA, FQGNSA. V lost 5 bases to trimming and J lost 2 bases; unmatched junction nucleotides: 6. This CDR3 is 14 amino acids long. The CDR3 spells CASSPRGETYEQYF. Here the CDR3 DNA reads TGTGCCAGCAGCCCCCGGGGGGAGACCTACGAGCAGTACTTC.

This clone turned up a few times. V gene TRBV11-3 combines with J gene TRBJ2-7; 7 bases fit TRBD2. The length of the CDR3 is 13 residues. The V gene end was trimmed by 3 bases and the J gene end by 9 bases; junction bases not matched to a gene: 8. Germline loops: CDR1 SGHNT, CDR2 YENEEA. The CDR3 DNA follows: TGTGCCAGCAGCTTCGGTCACGGGGAGGGGCAGTACTTC. It is translated as CASSFGHGEGQYF.

This chain uses TRBV18 with TRBJ1-1, with D possibly being TRBD1 (5 bases). Trimming took off 0 bases at V and 1 base at J, with 9 bases between the two ends. This CDR3 spans 15 amino acids. In germline, CDR1 is KGHSH, CDR2 LQKENI. Here the CDR3 reads CASSPPSRANTEAFF. CDR3 in DNA: TGTGCCAGCTCACCACCGTCCAGGGCGAACACTGAAGCTTTCTTT. The full variable domain, rest sourced from reference TRBV18 and TRBJ1-1, is NAGVMQNPRHLVRRRGQEARLRCSPMKGHSHVYWYRQLPEEGLKFMVYLQKENIIDESGMPKERFSAEFPKEGPSILRIQQVVRGDSAAYFCASSPPSRANTEAFFGQGTRLTVV.

The chain carries TRBV27 and TRBJ2-3; 11 bases line up with TRBD2. V was clipped by 4 bases and J by 4 bases; unmatched bases: 7. The CDR3 contains 16 residues. Per germline, CDR1 MNHEY and CDR2 SMNVEV (reference sequence). CDR3 in amino acids: CASSSDTSGRPDTQYF. CDR3 DNA sequence: TGTGCCAGCAGTTCCGATACTAGCGGGAGACCAGATACGCAGTATTTT.

The J gene is TRBJ1-3, the V gene TRBV5-6, with TRBD1 identical over 7 bases. CDR1 and CDR2 from the germline V gene are SGHDT and YYEEEE. V lost 2 bases and J lost 2; bases outside the gene matches: 4. The CDR3 runs 15 residues. In DNA form, the CDR3 reads TGTGCCAGCAGCTTAAGAGGGGGCGCTGGAAACACCATATATTTT. Encoded protein: CASSLRGGAGNTIYF. Complete variable domain (other parts from reference TRBV5-6 and TRBJ1-3): DAGVTQSPTHLIKTRGQQVTLRCSPKSGHDTVSWYQQALGQGPQFIFQYYEEEERQRGNFPDRFSGHQFPNYSSELNVNALLLGDSALYLCASSLRGGAGNTIYFGEGSWLTVV.

The chain uses TRBV10-2 and TRBJ2-3, with a possible D match to TRBD2 (6 bases). CDR3 length: 14 amino acids. CDR1 and CDR2 (germline): WSHSY, SAAADI. Trimming shortened V by 1 base and J by 4 bases, and 9 bases separated the two germline ends. CDR3 bases: TGCGCCAGCAGTGAGTGGGCGGGGCCAGATACGCAGTATTTT. The encoded protein is CASSEWAGPDTQYF.

The V call is TRBV7-9, the J call TRBJ2-1; tentative D call: TRBD1 (6 bases). CDR3 length: 19 amino acids. From germline, CDR1 is SEHNR and CDR2 FQNEAQ (reference sequence). Trimming took 0 bases from V and 0 from J, leaving 18 bases between them. In DNA form, the CDR3 reads TGTGCCAGCAGCTTAGCCCAAGTACAGACAGGAAGCTCCTACAATGAGCAGTTCTTC. Translating it yields CASSLAQVQTGSSYNEQFF. The whole variable domain, remainder taken from reference TRBV7-9 and TRBJ2-1, is DTGVSQNPRHKITKRGQNVTFRCDPISEHNRLYWYRQTLGQGPEFLTYFQNEAQLEKSRLLSDRFSAERPKGSFSTLEIQRTEQGDSAMYLCASSLAQVQTGSSYNEQFFGPGTRLTVL.

This clone showed up just once. The chain has TRBV24-1 and TRBJ2-2; D possibly corresponds to TRBD2 (7 bases). The CDR3 has 18 amino acids. Germline V gene sequence: CDR1 KGHDR, CDR2 SFDVKD. The V end was cut by 2 bases, the J end by 2 bases, with 17 bases between. The DNA of the CDR3 is TGTGCCACCAGTGATTCATACACGCGGGGGCTTAACACCGGGGAGCTGTTTTTT. Translation: CATSDSYTRGLNTGELFF.

The chain employs TRBV15 and TRBJ1-3; perhaps TRBD1 as D (5 bases). V lost 1 base to trimming and J lost 2 bases, with 6 bases between them. This CDR3 is 14 amino acids long. Germline lookup yields CDR1 LNHNV and CDR2 YYDKDF (reference sequence). This chain's CDR3 is CATSRGGPGNTIYF. The CDR3 coding sequence is TGTGCCACCAGCAGAGGGGGCCCTGGAAACACCATATATTTT. The full variable domain, its missing parts supplied by reference TRBV15 and TRBJ1-3, is DAMVIQNPRYQVTQFGKPVTLSCSQTLNHNVMYWYQQKSSQAPKLLFHYYDKDFNNEADTPDNFQSRRPNTSFCFLDIRSPGLGDTAMYLCATSRGGPGNTIYFGEGSWLTVV.

The chain has TRBV6-5 and TRBJ2-3, with 9 nucleotides matching TRBD2. The CDR3 has 15 amino acids. The V gene's germline CDR1 is MNHEY and CDR2 SVGAGI. V lost 4 bases and J lost 6; bases outside the gene matches: 8. The CDR3 nucleotides read TGTGCCAGCAGTTCCGTAGCGGGGGCGAGGGATACGCAGTATTTT. Protein: CASSSVAGARDTQYF.

The chain recombines TRBV27 with TRBJ2-6; TRBD2 matches 11 bases. V was clipped by 6 bases and J by 1 base; unmatched bases: 8. Germline V gene lookup returns CDR1 MNHEY and CDR2 SMNVEV (reference sequence). This CDR3 is built from 18 residues. CDR3 nucleotide sequence: TGTGCCAGCAGCAAACTGTTAGCGGGAGGGTCTGGGGCCAACGTCCTGACTTTC. Protein: CASSKLLAGGSGANVLTF.

The chain recombines TRBV2 with TRBJ2-7, with a weak D call TRBD1 (6 bases). The CDR3 totals 13 residues. In germline, CDR1 is SNHLY, CDR2 FYNNEI. Trimming stripped 6 bases from V and 4 bases from J, with 13 bases between. The CDR3 sequence is CASRGTLTYEQYF. In DNA, the CDR3 is TGTGCCAGCAGGGGGACACTTACTTACGAGCAGTACTTC.